This TCR beta chain was documented in a study of blood T cell repertoires in COVID-19. For the study at large: In each case, the material was cDNA or gDNA derived from T cells, B-cell-depleted T cells, or PBMCs.

Germline V gene sequence: CDR1 MNHEY, CDR2 SVGAGI. This CDR3 region has 15 residues. J was trimmed by 3 bases and V by 2 bases; bases with no gene match: 5. Measured with immunoSEQ multiplex PCR; TCRdb has only the in-frame clones, and not every one. The sample holds roughly 370,000 clones, around nine tenths seen once. This sequence was found in a woman in her forties or fifties who had recovered from COVID-19. This rearrangement joins TRBV6-5 to TRBJ2-7; 9 nucleotides match TRBD1. The sample consisted of PBMCs or T cells enriched from blood (not recorded which). For the CDR3, the DNA is TGTGCCAGCAGTTACCCATGGGACAGGGACTACGAGCAGTACTTC. Its protein is CASSYPWDRDYEQYF.